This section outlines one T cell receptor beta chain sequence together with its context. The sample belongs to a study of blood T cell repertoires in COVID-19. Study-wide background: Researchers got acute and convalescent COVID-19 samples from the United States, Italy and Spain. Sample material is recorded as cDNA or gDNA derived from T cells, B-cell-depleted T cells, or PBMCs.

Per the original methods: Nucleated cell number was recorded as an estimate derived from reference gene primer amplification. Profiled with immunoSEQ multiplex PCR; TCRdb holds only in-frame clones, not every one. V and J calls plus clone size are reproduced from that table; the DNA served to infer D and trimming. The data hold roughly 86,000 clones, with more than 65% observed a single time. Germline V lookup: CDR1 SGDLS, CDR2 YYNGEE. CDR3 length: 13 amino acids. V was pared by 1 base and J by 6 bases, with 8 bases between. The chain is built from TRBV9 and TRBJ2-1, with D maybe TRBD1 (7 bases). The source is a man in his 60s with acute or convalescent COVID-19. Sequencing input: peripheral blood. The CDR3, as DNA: TGTGCCAGCAGCGTACAGGGGGGCAATGAGCAGTTCTTC. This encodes CASSVQGGNEQFF.